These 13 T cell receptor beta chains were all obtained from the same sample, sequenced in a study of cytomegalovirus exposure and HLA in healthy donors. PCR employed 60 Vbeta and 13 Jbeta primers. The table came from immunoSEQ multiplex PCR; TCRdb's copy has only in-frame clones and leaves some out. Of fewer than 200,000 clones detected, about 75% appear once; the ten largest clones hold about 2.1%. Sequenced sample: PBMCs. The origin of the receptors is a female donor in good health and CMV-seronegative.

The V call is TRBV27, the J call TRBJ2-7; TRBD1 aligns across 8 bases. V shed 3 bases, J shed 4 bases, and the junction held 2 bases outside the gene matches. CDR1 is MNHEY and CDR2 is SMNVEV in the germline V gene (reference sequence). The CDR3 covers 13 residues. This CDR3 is CASSFQGAYEQYF. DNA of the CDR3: TGTGCCAGCAGTTTTCAGGGGGCTTACGAGCAGTACTTC.

CDR3 in amino acids: CASSIGQGRNSPLHF. The CDR3 DNA sequence: TGTGCCAGTAGTATAGGACAGGGGAGGAATTCACCCCTCCACTTT. This sequence joins TRBV19 and TRBJ1-6, with TRBD1 identical over 8 bases. Per germline, CDR1 LNHDA and CDR2 SQIVND (reference sequence). This CDR3 contains 15 residues. V lost 1 base, J lost 7 bases, and 3 bases stayed unmatched.

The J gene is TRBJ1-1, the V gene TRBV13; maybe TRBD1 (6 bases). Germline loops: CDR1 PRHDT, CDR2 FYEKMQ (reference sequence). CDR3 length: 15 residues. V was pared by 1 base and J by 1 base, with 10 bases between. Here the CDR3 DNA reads TGTGCCAGCAGCTTAGCTAGAGGGGGGAACACTGAAGCTTTCTTT. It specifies CASSLARGGNTEAFF.

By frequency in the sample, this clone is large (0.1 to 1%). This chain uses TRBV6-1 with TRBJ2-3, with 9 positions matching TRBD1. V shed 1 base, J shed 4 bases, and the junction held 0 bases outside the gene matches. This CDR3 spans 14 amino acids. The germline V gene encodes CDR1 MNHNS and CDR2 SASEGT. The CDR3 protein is CASSEGQGADTQYF. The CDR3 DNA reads TGTGCCAGCAGTGAAGGACAGGGGGCAGATACGCAGTATTTT.

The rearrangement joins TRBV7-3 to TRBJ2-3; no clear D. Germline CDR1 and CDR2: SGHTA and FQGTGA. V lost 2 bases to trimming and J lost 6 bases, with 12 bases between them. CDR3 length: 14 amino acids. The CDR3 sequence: CASSLVPARDTQYF. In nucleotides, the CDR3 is TGTGCCAGCAGCTTAGTTCCTGCTCGGGATACGCAGTATTTT.

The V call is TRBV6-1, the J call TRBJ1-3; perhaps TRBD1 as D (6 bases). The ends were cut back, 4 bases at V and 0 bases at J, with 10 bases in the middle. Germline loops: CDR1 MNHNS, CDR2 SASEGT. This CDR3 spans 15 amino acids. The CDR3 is CASSADSSSGNTIYF. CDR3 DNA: TGTGCCAGCAGTGCGGACAGCAGCTCTGGAAACACCATATATTTT.

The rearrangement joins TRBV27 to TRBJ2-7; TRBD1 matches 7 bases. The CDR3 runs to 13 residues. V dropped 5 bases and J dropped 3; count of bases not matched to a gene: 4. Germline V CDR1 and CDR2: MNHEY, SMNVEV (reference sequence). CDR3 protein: CASSPGQFYEQYF. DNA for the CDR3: TGTGCCAGCAGTCCGGGACAGTTCTACGAGCAGTACTTC.

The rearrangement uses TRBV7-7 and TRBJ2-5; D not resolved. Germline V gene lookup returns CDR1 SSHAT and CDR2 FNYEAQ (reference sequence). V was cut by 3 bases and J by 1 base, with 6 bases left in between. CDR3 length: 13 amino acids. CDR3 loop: CASSFPGQETQYF. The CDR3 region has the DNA TGTGCCAGCAGCTTTCCGGGCCAAGAGACCCAGTACTTC.

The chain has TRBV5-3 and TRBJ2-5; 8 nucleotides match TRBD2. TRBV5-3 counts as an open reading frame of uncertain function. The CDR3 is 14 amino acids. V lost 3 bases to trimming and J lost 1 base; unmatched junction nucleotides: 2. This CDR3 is CARSSGLAQETQYF. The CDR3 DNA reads TGTGCCAGAAGCTCAGGACTAGCCCAAGAGACCCAGTACTTC.

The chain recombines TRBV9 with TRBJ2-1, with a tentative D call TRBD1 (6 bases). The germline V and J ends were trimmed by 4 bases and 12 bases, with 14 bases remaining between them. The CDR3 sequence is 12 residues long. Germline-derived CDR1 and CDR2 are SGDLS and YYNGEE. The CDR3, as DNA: TGTGCCAGCAGCCCCTGGGGGCAGGTGCAGTTCTTC. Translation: CASSPWGQVQFF.

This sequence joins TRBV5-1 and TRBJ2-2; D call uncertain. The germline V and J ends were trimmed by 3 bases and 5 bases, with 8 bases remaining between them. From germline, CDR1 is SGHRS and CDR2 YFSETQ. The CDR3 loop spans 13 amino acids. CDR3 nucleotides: TGCGCCAGCAGCTACAGTACGACCGGGGAGCTGTTTTTT. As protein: CASSYSTTGELFF.

The CDR3 DNA follows: TGTGCCAGCAAGGGGGCAGGGGGGTACGAGCAGTACTTC. This sequence encodes CASKGAGGYEQYF. The V gene is TRBV2, the J gene TRBJ2-7; possible D gene TRBD1, 7 bases. V lost 7 bases, J lost 4 bases, and 14 bases lay in between. This CDR3 has 13 residues. Germline lookup yields CDR1 SNHLY and CDR2 FYNNEI.

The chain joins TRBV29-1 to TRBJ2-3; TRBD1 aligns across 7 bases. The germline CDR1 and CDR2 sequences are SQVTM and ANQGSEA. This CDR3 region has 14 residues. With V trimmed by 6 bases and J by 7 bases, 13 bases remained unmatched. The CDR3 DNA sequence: TGCAGCGTGACAGGGTTCGGAAATCCTTATACGCAGTATTTT. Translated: CSVTGFGNPYTQYF.